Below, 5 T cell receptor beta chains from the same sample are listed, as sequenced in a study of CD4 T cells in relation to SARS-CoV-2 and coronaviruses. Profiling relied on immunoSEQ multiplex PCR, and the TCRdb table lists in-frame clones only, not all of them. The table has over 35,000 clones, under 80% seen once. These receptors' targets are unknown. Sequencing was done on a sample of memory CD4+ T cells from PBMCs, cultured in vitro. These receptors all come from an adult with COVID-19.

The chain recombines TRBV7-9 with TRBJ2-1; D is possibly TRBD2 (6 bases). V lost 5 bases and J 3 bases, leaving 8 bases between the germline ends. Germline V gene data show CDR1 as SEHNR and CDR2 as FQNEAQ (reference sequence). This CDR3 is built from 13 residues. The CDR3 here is CASSPDYYNEQFF. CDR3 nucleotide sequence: TGTGCCAGCAGCCCGGACTACTACAATGAGCAGTTCTTC.

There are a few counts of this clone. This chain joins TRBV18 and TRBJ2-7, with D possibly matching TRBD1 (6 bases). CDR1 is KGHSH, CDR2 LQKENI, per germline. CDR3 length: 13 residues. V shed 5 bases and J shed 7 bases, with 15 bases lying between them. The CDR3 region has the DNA TGTGCCAGCTCAACGGACAGCACTACGGAGCAGTACTTC. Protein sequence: CASSTDSTTEQYF. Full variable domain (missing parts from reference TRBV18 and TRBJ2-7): NAGVMQNPRHLVRRRGQEARLRCSPMKGHSHVYWYRQLPEEGLKFMVYLQKENIIDESGMPKERFSAEFPKEGPSILRIQQVVRGDSAAYFCASSTDSTTEQYFGPGTRLTVT.

CDR3 protein: CASRPGWVNEQYF. The CDR3 region has the DNA TGTGCCAGCAGGCCCGGGTGGGTGAACGAGCAGTACTTC. The rearrangement uses TRBV27 and TRBJ2-7; D ambiguous. The V gene lost 6 bases and the J gene lost 5 bases, with 14 bases spanning the gap. Germline CDR1 is MNHEY and CDR2 is SMNVEV (reference sequence). The CDR3 has 13 amino acids.

The CDR3 coding sequence is TGTGCCAGCAGGGGGTCAATGCTAGCGGGAGCTGACAATGAGCAGTTCTTC. Translating gives CASRGSMLAGADNEQFF. V usage is TRBV2 and J usage is TRBJ2-1; 10 nucleotides line up with TRBD2. This CDR3 spans 17 amino acids. Germline-derived CDR1 and CDR2 are SNHLY and FYNNEI. J was trimmed by 5 bases and V by 6 bases; bases with no gene match: 13.

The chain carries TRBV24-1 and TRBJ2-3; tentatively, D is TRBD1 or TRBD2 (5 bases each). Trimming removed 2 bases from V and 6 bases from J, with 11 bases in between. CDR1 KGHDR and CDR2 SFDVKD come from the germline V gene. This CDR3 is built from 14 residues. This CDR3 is CATSDYRWGDTQYF. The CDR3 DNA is TGTGCCACCAGTGATTACAGGTGGGGGGATACGCAGTATTTT.